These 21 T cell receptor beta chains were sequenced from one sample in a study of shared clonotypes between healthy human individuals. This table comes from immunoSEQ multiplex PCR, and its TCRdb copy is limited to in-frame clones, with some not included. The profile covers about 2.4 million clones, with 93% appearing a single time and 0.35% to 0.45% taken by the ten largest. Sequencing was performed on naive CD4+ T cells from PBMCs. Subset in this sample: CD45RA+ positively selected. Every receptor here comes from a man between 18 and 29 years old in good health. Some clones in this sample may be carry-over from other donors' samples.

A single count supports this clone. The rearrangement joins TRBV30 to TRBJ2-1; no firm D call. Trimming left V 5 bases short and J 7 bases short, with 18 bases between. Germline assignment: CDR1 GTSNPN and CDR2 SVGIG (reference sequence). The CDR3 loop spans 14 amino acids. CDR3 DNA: TGTGCCTGGGGCCGGGCGGCTGCGAGGAATGAGCAGTTCTTC. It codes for CAWGRAAARNEQFF.

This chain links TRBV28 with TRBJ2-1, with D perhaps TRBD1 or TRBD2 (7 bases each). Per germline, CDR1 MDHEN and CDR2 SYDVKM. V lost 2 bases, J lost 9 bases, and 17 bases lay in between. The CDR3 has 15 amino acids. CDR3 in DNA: TGTGCCAGCAGTTTACCGAGGGGGCGCGGGAGTGAGCAGTTCTTC. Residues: CASSLPRGRGSEQFF.

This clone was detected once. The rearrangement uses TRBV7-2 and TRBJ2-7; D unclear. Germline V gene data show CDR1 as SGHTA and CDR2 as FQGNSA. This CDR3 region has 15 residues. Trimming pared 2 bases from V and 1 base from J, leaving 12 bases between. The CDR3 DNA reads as TGTGCCAGCAGCTTAAAGATCTCGGCGTCCTACGAGCAGTACTTC. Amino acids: CASSLKISASYEQYF.

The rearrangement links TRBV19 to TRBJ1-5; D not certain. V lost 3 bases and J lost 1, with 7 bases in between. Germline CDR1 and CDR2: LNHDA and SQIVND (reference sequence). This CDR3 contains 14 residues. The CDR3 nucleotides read TGTGCCAGTAGTATTTTGGTAAGCAATCAGCCCCAGCATTTT. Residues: CASSILVSNQPQHF.

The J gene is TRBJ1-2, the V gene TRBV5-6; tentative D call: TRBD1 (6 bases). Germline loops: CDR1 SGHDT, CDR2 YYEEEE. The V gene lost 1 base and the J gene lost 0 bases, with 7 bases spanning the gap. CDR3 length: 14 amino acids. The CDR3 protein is CASSLTGPNYGYTF. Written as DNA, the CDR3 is TGTGCCAGCAGCTTGACAGGGCCTAACTATGGCTACACCTTC.

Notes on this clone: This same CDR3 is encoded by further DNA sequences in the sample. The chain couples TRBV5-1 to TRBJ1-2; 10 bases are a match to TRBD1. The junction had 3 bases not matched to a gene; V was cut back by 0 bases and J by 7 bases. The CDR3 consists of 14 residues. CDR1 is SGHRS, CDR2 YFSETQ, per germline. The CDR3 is CASSLDGTGVGYTF. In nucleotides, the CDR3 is TGCGCCAGCAGCTTGGATGGGACAGGGGTTGGCTACACCTTC.

The CDR3 protein is CASSWDSGSPGGGELFF. The DNA for the CDR3 is TGTGCCAGCAGCTGGGATAGCGGGAGCCCTGGTGGCGGGGAGCTGTTTTTT. The gene calls are TRBV5-4 and TRBJ2-2; 9 bases are shared with TRBD2. The CDR3 sequence is 17 residues long. Looked up from germline, CDR1 is SGHNT and CDR2 is YYREEE (reference sequence). V shed 3 bases and J 7 bases; nucleotides not matched to a gene: 13.

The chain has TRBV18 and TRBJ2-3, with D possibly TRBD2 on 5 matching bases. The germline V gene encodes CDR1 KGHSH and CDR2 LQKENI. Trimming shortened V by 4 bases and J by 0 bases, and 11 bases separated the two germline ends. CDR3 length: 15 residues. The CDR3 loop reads CASSLGLESTDTQYF. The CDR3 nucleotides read TGTGCCAGCTCACTTGGACTGGAAAGCACAGATACGCAGTATTTT. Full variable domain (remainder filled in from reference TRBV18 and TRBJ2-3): NAGVMQNPRHLVRRRGQEARLRCSPMKGHSHVYWYRQLPEEGLKFMVYLQKENIIDESGMPKERFSAEFPKEGPSILRIQQVVRGDSAAYFCASSLGLESTDTQYFGPGTRLTVL.

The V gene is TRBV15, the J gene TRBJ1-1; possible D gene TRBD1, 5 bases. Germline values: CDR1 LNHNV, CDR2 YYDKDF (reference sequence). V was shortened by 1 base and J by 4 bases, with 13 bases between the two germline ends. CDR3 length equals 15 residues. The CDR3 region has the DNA TGTGCCACCAGCAGAGTGGATTGGGGCCCCACTGAAGCTTTCTTT. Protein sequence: CATSRVDWGPTEAFF.

CDR3 DNA: TGTGCCAGCAGCTTTCCGACAGACTCCTACGAGCAGTACTTC. It codes for CASSFPTDSYEQYF. The chain recombines TRBV11-1 with TRBJ2-7, with a tentative D call TRBD1 (5 bases). V lost 3 bases to trimming and J lost 0 bases, with 9 bases between them. CDR1 is SGHAT and CDR2 is FQDESV in the germline V gene (reference sequence). This CDR3 is built from 14 residues.

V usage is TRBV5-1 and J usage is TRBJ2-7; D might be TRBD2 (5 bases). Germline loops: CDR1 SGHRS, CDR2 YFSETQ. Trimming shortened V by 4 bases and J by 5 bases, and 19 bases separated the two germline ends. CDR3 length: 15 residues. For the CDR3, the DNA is TGCGCCAGCAGCCCCCCAACTAGGCCGGGCGACGAGCAGTACTTC. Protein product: CASSPPTRPGDEQYF. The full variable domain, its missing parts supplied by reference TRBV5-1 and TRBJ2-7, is KAGVTQTPRYLIKTRGQQVTLSCSPISGHRSVSWYQQTPGQGLQFLFEYFSETQRNKGNFPGRFSGRQFSNSRSEMNVSTLELGDSALYLCASSPPTRPGDEQYFGPGTRLTVT.

Written as DNA, the CDR3 is TGTGCCAGCAGTGATAACAGGGGGTCAGATACGCAGTATTTT. Amino acids: CASSDNRGSDTQYF. The V gene is TRBV6-4, the J gene TRBJ2-3; 8 nucleotides agree with TRBD1. This CDR3 comprises 14 residues. The V and J ends lost 3 bases and 4 bases, in that order; junction bases with no gene match: 3. Germline assignment: CDR1 MRHNA and CDR2 SNTAGT.

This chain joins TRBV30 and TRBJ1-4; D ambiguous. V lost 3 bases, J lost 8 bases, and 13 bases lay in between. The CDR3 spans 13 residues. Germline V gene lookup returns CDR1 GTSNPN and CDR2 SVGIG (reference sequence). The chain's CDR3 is CAWSPGAGEKLFF. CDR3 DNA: TGTGCCTGGAGCCCGGGAGCCGGCGAAAAACTGTTTTTT.

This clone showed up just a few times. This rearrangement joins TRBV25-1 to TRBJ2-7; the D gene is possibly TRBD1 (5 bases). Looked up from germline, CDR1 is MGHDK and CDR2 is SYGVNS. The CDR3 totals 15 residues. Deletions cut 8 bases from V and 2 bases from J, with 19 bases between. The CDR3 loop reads CASSTIVGLTYEQYF. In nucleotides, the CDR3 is TGTGCCAGCTCCACCATCGTGGGGCTCACCTACGAGCAGTACTTC.

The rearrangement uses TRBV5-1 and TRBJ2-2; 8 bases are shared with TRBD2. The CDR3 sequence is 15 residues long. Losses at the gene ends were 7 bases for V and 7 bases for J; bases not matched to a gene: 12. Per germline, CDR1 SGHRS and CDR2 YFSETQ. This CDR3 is CASRLATGGVGELFF. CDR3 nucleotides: TGCGCCAGCCGACTAGCCACGGGAGGGGTCGGGGAGCTGTTTTTT.

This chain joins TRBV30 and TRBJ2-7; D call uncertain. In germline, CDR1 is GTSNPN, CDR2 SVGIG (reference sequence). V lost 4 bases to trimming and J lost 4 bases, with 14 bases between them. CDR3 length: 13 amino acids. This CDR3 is CAWKLGPEYEQYF. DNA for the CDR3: TGTGCCTGGAAGTTAGGACCCGAGTACGAGCAGTACTTC.

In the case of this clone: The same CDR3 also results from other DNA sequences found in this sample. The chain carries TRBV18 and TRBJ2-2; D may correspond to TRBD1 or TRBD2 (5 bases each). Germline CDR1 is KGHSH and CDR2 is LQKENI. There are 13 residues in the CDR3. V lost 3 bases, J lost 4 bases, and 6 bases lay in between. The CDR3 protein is CASSPRGTGELFF. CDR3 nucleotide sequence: TGTGCCAGCTCACCGAGGGGCACCGGGGAGCTGTTTTTT.

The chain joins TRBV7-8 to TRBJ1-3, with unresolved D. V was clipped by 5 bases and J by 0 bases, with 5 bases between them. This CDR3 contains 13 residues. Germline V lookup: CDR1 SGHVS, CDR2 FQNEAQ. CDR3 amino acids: CASSPISGNTIYF. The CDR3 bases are TGTGCCAGCAGCCCTATCTCTGGAAACACCATATATTTT.

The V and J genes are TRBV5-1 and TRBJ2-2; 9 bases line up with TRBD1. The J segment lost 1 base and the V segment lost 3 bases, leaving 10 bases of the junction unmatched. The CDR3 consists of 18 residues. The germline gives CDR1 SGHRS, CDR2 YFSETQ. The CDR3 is CASSSTTGGKWNTGELFF. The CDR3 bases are TGCGCCAGCAGCTCCACGACAGGGGGTAAATGGAACACCGGGGAGCTGTTTTTT.

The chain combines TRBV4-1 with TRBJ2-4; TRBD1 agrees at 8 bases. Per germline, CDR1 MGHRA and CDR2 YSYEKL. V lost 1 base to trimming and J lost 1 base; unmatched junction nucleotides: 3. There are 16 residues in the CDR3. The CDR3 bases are TGCGCCAGCAGCCAAGTTCAGGGGGCTGCCAAAAACATTCAGTACTTC. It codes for CASSQVQGAAKNIQYF.

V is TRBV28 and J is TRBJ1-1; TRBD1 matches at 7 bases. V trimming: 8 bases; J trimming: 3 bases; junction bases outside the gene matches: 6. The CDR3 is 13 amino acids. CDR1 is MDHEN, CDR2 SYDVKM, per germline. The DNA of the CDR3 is TGTGCCAGCCGACAGGGCATTTACACTGAAGCTTTCTTT. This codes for CASRQGIYTEAFF.